This record concerns one TCR beta chain sequence. Its antigen remains unknown. This specimen comes from a study of CXCR3-negative and CXCR3-positive naive CD8 T cells. The CDR3 contains 12 residues. Findings of the study overall: PBMCs showed partially decreased CXCR3 expression after cryopreservation, and most assays used fresh PBMCs. Comparably high diversity marked both naive subsets, whereas memory CD8+ cells had much lower diversity.

Phenotypically, naive CD8+ T cells corresponded to CD45RO-CCR7+CD27+CD95-. The libraries of TRB cDNA were prepared using 5' RACE with UMI labels. TCRdb reanalyzed the 5' RACE reads, giving one entry per CDR3 protein sequence and no DNA. The sample data list 20,000 to 30,000 distinct CDR3 sequences. Sequencing was carried out using naive CXCR3- CD8+ T cells from blood. As to subset: CD45RO-CCR7+CD27+CD95- naive CD8+ T cells lacking CXCR3 (TNR3-). The source of this sequence is a human donor in good health. Some clones in this sample may be carry-over from other donors' samples. The chain has TRBV12-3 or TRBV12-4 and TRBJ2-1; TCRdb's D gene call, TRBD1, goes unchecked for lack of DNA. CDR3 in amino acids: CASSFWGGEQFF.